This entry describes one TCR beta chain. This specimen belongs to a study of blood T cell repertoires in COVID-19. Study information: Samples of COVID-19 (acute and convalescent) were obtained from the United States, Italy and Spain. T cells, B-cell-depleted T cells, or PBMCs provided the cDNA or gDNA that served as material.

Seattle cases were enrolled at active infection and followed longitudinally. Germline trimming cut 2 bases from V and 3 bases from J; bases unmatched to any gene: 3. The CDR3 sequence is 16 residues long. Per the germline V gene, CDR1 is SGHTA and CDR2 is FQGNSA. Original analysis: Quantification of nucleated cells was approximated via reference gene primer amplification. Repertoires were generated with immunoSEQ multiplex PCR, while TCRdb's copy carries only in-frame clones and drops some. Clone size and V and J calls were adopted from that table, with D and trimming inferred from the DNA. Among about 370,000 clones listed, over 75% were seen once.

The receptor was derived from a woman younger than 45 with COVID-19, enrolled during active disease. The sequenced sample consisted of peripheral blood. The gene calls are TRBV7-2 and TRBJ2-2; 10 bases align to TRBD2. The CDR3 reads CASSLSGRVDTGELFF. The DNA of the CDR3 is TGTGCCAGCAGCTTAAGCGGGAGGGTGGACACCGGGGAGCTGTTTTTT.